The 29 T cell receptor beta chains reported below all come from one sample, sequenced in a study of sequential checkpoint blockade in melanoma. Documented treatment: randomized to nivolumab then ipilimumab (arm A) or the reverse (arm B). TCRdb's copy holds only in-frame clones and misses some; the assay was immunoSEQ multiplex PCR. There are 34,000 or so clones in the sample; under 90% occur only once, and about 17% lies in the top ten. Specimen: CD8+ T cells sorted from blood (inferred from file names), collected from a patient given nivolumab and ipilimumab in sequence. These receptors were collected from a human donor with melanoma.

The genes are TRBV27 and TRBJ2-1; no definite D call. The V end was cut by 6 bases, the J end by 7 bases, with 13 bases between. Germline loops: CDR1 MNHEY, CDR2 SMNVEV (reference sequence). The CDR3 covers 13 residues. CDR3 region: CASRSTRGNEQFF. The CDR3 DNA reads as TGTGCCAGCAGGTCGACGCGAGGTAATGAGCAGTTCTTC.

This CDR3 reads CASTLLGGRALNEQFF. The CDR3 DNA sequence: TGTGCCAGCACTCTCCTTGGCGGGAGGGCCCTCAATGAGCAGTTCTTC. The chain recombines TRBV27 with TRBJ2-1, with TRBD2 matching 9 bases. The CDR3 contains 16 residues. The V gene end was trimmed by 7 bases and the J gene end by 6 bases; junction bases not matched to a gene: 13. Per germline, CDR1 MNHEY and CDR2 SMNVEV (reference sequence).

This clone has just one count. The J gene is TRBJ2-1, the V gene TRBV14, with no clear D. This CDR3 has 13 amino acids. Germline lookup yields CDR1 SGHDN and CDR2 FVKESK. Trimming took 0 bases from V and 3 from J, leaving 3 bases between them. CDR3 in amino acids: CASSQDNYNEQFF. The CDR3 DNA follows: TGTGCCAGCAGCCAAGATAACTACAATGAGCAGTTCTTC.

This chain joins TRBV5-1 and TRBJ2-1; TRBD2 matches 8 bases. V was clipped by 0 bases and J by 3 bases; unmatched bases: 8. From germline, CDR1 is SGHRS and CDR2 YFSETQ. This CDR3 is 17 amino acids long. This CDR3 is CASSLAASAGGYNEQFF. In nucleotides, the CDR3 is TGCGCCAGCAGCTTGGCGGCTAGTGCGGGAGGCTACAATGAGCAGTTCTTC. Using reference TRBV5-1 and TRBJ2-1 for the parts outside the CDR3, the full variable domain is KAGVTQTPRYLIKTRGQQVTLSCSPISGHRSVSWYQQTPGQGLQFLFEYFSETQRNKGNFPGRFSGRQFSNSRSEMNVSTLELGDSALYLCASSLAASAGGYNEQFFGPGTRLTVL.

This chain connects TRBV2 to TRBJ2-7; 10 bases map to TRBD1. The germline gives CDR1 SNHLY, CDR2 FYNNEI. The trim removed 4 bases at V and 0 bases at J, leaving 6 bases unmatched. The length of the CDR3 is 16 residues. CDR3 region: CASSGDRGTSSYEQYF. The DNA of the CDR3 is TGTGCCAGCAGTGGGGACAGGGGCACCAGCTCCTACGAGCAGTACTTC.

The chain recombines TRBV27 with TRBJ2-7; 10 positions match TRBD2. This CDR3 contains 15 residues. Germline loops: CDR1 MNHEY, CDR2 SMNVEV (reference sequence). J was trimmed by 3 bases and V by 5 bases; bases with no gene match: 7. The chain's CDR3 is CASSATSGDIYEQYF. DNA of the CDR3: TGTGCCAGCAGTGCCACTAGCGGGGATATCTACGAGCAGTACTTC.

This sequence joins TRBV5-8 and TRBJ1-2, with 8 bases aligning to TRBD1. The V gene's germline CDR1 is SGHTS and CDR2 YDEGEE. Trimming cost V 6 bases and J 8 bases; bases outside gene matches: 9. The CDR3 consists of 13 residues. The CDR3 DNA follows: TGTGCCAGCACGGTTACAGGGGGGGTCGGCTACACCTTC. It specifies CASTVTGGVGYTF.

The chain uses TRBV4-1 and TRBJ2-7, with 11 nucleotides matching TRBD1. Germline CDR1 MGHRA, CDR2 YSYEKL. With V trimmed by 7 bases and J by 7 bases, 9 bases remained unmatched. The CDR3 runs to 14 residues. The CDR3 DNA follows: TGCGCCAGCAACCTCGGACAGGGGGCGGGGGAGCAGTACTTC. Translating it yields CASNLGQGAGEQYF.

CDR3 sequence reads: CASRHSGMFETQYF. Here the CDR3 DNA reads TGTGCCAGCAGACATAGCGGGATGTTTGAGACCCAGTACTTC. The chain is built from TRBV11-2 and TRBJ2-5; 8 bases match TRBD2. The germline V gene encodes CDR1 SGHAT and CDR2 FQNNGV. The junction had 8 bases not matched to a gene; V was cut back by 6 bases and J by 5 bases. This CDR3 has 14 residues.

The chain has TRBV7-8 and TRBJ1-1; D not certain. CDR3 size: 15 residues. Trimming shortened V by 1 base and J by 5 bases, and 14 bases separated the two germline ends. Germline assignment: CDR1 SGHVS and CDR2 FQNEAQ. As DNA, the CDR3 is TGTGCCAGCAGCTTAGACCCGGGGTTGGAAACTGAAGCTTTCTTT. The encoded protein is CASSLDPGLETEAFF.

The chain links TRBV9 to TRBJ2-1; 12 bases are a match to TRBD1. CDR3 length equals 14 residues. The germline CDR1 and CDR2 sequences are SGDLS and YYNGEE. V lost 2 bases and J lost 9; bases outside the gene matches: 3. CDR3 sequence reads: CASSVGTGGGEQFF. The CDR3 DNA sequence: TGTGCCAGCAGCGTTGGGACAGGGGGCGGTGAGCAGTTCTTC.

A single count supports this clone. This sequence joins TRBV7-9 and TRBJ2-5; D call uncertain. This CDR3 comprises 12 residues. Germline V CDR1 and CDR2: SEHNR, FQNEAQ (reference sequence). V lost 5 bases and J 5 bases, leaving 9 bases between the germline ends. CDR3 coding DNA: TGTGCCAGCAGCCTCCTGGAGGAGACCCAGTACTTC. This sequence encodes CASSLLEETQYF.

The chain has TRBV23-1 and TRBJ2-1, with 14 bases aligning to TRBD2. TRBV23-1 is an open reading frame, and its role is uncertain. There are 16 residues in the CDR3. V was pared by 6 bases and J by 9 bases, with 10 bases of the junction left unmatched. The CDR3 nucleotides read TGCGCCAGCAGCCAAATGACTAGCGGGGGGGCGAGTGAGCAGTTCTTC. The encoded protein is CASSQMTSGGASEQFF.

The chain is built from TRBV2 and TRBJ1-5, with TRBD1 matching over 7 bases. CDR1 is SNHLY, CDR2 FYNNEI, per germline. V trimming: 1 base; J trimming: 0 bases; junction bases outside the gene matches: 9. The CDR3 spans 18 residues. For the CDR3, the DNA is TGTGCCAGCAGTGAAGAGGGTCACAGGGGCTATAGCAATCAGCCCCAGCATTTT. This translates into CASSEEGHRGYSNQPQHF. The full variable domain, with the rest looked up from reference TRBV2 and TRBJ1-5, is EPEVTQTPSHQVTQMGQEVILRCVPISNHLYFYWYRQILGQKVEFLVSFYNNEISEKSEIFDDQFSVERPDGSNFTLKIRSTKLEDSAMYFCASSEEGHRGYSNQPQHFGDGTRLSIL.

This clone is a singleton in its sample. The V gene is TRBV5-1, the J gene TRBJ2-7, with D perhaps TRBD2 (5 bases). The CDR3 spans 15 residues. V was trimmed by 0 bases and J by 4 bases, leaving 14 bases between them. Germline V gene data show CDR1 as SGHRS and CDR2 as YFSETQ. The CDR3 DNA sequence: TGCGCCAGCAGCTTGGCCTCTGGGAGCCTTTACGAGCAGTACTTC. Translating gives CASSLASGSLYEQYF.

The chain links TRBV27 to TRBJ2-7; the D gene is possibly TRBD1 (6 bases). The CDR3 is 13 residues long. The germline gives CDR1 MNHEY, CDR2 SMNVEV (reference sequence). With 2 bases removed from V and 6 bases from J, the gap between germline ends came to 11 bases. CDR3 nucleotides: TGTGCCAGCAGTTTAATGGCAGGGGCCGAGCAGTACTTC. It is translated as CASSLMAGAEQYF.

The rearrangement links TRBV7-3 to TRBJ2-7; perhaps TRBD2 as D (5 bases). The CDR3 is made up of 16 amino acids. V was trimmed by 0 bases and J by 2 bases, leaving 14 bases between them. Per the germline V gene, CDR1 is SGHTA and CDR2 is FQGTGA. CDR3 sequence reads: CASSLTVQSGPYEQYF. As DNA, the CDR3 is TGTGCCAGCAGCTTAACGGTACAGAGCGGACCCTACGAGCAGTACTTC.

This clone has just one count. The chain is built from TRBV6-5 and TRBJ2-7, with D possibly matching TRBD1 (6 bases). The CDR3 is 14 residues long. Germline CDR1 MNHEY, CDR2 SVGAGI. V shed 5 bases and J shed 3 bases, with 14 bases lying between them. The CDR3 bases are TGTGCCAGCAGTCTCCGGGACACAATCTACGAGCAGTACTTC. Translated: CASSLRDTIYEQYF.

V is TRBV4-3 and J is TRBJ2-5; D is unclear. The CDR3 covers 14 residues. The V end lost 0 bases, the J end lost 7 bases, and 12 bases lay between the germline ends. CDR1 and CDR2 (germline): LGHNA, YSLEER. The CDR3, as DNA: TGCGCCAGCAGCCAAGATGTGATTACGAGGACCCAGTACTTC. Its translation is CASSQDVITRTQYF.

The CDR3 DNA reads TGTGCCAGCAGCCCCATCCCAGGAACGACCCAGTACTTC. It is translated as CASSPIPGTTQYF. The chain links TRBV27 to TRBJ2-5; the D is unclear. CDR1 and CDR2 from the germline V gene are MNHEY and SMNVEV (reference sequence). The CDR3 covers 13 residues. With 6 bases removed from V and 7 bases from J, the gap between germline ends came to 15 bases.

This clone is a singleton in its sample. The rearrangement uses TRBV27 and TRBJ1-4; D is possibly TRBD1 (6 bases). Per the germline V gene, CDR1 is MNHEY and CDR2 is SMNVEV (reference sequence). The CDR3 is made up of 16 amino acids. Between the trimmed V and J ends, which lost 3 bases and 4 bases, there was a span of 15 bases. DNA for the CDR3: TGTGCCAGCAGTTTGGGAACAGGGACCATTAATGAAAAACTGTTTTTT. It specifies CASSLGTGTINEKLFF.

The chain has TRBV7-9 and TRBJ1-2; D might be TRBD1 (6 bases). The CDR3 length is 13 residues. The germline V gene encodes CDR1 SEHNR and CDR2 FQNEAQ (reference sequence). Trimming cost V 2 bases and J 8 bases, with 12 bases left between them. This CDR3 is CASSLWRGPGYTF. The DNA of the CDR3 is TGTGCCAGCAGCTTATGGCGGGGGCCCGGCTACACCTTC.

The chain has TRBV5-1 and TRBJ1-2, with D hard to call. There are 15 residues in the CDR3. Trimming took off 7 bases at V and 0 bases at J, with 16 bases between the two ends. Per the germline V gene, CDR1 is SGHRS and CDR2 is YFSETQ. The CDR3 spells CASWVGPGANYGYTF. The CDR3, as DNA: TGCGCCAGCTGGGTGGGTCCAGGTGCTAACTATGGCTACACCTTC.

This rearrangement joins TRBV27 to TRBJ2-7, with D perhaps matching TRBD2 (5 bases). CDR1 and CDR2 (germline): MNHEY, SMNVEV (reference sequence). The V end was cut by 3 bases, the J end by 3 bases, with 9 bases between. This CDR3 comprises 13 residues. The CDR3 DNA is TGTGCCAGCAGTTTTGGAGGAGTCTACGAGCAGTACTTC. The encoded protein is CASSFGGVYEQYF.

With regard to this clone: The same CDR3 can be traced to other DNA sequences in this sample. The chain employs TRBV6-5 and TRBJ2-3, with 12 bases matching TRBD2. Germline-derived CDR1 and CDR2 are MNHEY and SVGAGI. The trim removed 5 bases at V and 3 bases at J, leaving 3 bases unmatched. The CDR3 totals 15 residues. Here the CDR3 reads CASSLLAGGTDTQYF. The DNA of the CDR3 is TGTGCCAGCAGTCTACTAGCGGGAGGAACAGATACGCAGTATTTT.

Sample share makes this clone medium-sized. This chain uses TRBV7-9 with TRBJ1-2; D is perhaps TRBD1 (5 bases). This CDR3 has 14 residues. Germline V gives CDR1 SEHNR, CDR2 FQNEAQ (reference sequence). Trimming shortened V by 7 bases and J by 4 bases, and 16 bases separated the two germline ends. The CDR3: CASTTIGGGYGYTF. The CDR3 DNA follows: TGTGCCAGCACTACAATTGGGGGGGGCTATGGCTACACCTTC.

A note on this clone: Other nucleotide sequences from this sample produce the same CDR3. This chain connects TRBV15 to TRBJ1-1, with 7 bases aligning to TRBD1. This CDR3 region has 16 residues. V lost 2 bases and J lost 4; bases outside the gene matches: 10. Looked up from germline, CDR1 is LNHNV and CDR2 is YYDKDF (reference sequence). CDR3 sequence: CATSRTPGTDATEAFF. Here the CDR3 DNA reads TGTGCCACCAGCAGAACGCCGGGGACAGACGCCACTGAAGCTTTCTTT.

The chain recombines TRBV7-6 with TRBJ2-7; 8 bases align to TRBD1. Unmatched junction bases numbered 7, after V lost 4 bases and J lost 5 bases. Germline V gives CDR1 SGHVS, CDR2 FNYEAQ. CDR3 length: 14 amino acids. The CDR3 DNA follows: TGTGCCAGCAGCTCATCGACAGGGGACCACGAGCAGTACTTC. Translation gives CASSSSTGDHEQYF. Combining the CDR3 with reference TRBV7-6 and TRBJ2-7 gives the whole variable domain GAGVSQSPRYKVTKRGQDVALRCDPISGHVSLYWYRQALGQGPEFLTYFNYEAQQDKSGLPNDRFSAERPEGSISTLTIQRTEQRDSAMYRCASSSSTGDHEQYFGPGTRLTVT.

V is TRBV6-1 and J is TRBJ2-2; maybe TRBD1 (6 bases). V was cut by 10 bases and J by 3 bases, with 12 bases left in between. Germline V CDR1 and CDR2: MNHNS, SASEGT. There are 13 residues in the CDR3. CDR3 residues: CAIHREHTGELFF. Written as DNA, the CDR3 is TGTGCCATCCACAGGGAACACACCGGGGAGCTGTTTTTT.